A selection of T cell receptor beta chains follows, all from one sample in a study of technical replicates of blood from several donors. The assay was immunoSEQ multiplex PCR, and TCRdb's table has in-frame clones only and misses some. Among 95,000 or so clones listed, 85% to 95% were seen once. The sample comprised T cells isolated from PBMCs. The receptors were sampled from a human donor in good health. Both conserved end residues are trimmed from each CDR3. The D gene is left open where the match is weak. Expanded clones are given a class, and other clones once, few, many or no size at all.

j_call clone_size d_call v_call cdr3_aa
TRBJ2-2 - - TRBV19 ASSTSYTGELF
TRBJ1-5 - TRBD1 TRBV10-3 AISESTLSRDRGRFRDQPQH
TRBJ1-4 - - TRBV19 ASSLGQNEKLF
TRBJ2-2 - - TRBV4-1 ASSQSLAVGPGELF
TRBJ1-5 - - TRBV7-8 ASSDGMEPQH
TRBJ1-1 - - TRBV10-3 AISESAVNTEAF
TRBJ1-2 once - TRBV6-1 ASSEAFGYGYT
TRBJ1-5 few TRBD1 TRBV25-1 ASRQGAQPQH
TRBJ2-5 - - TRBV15 ATHKNTQETQY
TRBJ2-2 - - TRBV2 ASRGGRYTGELF
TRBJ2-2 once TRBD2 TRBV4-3 ASSQEVAGYYTGELF
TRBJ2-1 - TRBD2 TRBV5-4 ASSLYLAGLDNEQF
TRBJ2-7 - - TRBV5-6 ASSLLDSEQY
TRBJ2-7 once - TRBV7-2 ASSLGAFGFSYEQY
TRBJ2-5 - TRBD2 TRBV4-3 ASSQDREGVWTQY
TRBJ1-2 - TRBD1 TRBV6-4 ASSDSDRGTGYT
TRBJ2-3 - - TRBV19 ASSMDYIVDTQY